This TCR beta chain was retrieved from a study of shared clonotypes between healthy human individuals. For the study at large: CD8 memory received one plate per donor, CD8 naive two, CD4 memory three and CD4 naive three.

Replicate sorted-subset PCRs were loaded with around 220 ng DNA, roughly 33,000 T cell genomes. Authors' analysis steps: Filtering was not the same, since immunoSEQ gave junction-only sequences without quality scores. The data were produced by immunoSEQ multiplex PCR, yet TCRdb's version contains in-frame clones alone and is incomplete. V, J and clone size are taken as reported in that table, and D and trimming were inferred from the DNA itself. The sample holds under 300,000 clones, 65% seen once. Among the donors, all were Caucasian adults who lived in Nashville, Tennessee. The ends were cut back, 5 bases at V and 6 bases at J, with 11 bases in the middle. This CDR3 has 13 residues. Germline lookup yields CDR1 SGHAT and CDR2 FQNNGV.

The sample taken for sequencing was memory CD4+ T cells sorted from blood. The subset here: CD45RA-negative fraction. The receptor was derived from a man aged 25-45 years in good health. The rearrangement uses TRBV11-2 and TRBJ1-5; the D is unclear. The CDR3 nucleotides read TGTGCCAGCAGCCCTGGACGAGGTCAGCCCCAGCATTTT. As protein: CASSPGRGQPQHF.